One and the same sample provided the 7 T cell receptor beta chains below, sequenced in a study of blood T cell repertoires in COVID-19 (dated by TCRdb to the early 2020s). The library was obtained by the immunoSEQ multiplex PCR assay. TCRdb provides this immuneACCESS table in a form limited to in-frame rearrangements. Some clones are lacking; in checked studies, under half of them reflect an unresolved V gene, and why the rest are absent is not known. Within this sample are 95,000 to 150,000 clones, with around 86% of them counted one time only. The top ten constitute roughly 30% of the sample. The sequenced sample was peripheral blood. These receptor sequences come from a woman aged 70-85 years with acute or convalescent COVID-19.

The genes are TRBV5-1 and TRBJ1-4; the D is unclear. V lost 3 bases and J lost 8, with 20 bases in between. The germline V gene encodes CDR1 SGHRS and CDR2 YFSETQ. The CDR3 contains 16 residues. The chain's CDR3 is CASSSEAGRTREKLFF. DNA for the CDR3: TGCGCCAGCAGCTCCGAGGCGGGCAGGACCCGAGAAAAACTGTTTTTT.

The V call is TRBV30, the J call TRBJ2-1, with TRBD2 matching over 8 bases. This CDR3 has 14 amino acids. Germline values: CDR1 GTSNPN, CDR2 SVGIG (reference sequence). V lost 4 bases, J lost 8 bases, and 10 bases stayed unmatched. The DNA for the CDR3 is TGTGCCTGGATACGCCGGGGGGGCGGGTATGAGCAGTTCTTC. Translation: CAWIRRGGGYEQFF.

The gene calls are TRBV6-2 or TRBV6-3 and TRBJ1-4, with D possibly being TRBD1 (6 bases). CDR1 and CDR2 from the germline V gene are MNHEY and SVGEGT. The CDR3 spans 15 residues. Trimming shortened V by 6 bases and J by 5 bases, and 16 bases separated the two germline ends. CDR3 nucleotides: TGTGCCAGCAGCTTGGACAGTTTCGTAAATGAAAAACTGTTTTTT. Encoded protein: CASSLDSFVNEKLFF.

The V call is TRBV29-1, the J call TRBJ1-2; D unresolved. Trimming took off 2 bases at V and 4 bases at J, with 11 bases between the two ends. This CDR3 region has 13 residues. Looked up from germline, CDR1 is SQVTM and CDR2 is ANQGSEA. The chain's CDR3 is CSVEKTGGYGYTF. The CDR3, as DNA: TGCAGCGTTGAAAAGACGGGTGGCTATGGCTACACCTTC.

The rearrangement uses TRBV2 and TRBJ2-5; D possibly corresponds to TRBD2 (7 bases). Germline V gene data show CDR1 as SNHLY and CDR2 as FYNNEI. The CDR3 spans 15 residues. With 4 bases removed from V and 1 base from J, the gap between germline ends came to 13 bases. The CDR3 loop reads CASSVDGGPQETQYF. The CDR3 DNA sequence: TGTGCCAGCAGTGTCGACGGGGGGCCCCAAGAGACCCAGTACTTC.

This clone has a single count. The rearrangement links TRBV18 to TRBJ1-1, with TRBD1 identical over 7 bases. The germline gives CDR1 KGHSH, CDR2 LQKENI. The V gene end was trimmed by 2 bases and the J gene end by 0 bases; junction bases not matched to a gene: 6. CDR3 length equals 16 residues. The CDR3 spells CASSPSLDRMNTEAFF. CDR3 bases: TGTGCCAGCTCACCAAGCCTGGACAGGATGAACACTGAAGCTTTCTTT. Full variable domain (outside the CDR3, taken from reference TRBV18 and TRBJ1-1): NAGVMQNPRHLVRRRGQEARLRCSPMKGHSHVYWYRQLPEEGLKFMVYLQKENIIDESGMPKERFSAEFPKEGPSILRIQQVVRGDSAAYFCASSPSLDRMNTEAFFGQGTRLTVV.

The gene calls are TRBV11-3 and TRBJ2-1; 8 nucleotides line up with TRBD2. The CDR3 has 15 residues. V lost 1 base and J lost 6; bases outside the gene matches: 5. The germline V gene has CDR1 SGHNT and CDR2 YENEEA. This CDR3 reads CASSLGGRGGNEQFF. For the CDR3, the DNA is TGTGCCAGCAGCTTAGGGGGACGGGGGGGCAATGAGCAGTTCTTC.